The entry below gives a single T cell receptor (beta chain) sequence along with its context. Its antigen is not known. Assay used: immunoSEQ multiplex PCR; TCRdb lists only in-frame clones, some missing. The table shows 98,000 or so clones, with more than 85% occurring only once. These data come from a study of graft-versus-host responses after intestinal transplantation. As for the study in general: Multivisceral, liver-intestinal, or isolated intestinal transplants were given to recipients.

This CDR3 comprises 17 residues. Overall study findings and caveats: Recipient marrow contained GvH clones, some of which appeared first in ileum or blood.

The source was unstimulated CD4+ T cells sorted from spleen or lymph node cells, collected before intestinal transplant. The sequence derives from a human donor who received an intestinal transplant. This chain uses TRBV21-1 with TRBJ1-3; TRBD1, the table's D call, was not compared with the DNA. TRBV21-1 is labeled a pseudogene. The CDR3 DNA reads as TGTGCCAGCAGCAAAGGACAGGGGTCCCCCTCTGGAAACACCATATATTTT. Its translation is CASSKGQGSPSGNTIYF.